The present T cell receptor beta chain was sequenced within a study of T cell repertoires in ileal Crohn's disease (dated by TCRdb to the late 2010s). Some background on the complete study: The median duration of disease was approximately 7.9 years, and at the time of surgery about a third of patients were active smokers. About half of the patients received postoperative therapy: around ten received thiopurines and 15 to 20 received anti-TNF agents. Surgery was performed for a complication in all patients, with stricturing disease in roughly 61% and penetrating disease in approximately 40%. TCR repertoire analysis was performed in around 50 Crohn's disease patients drawn from a prospective multicentre cohort. A Rutgeerts score higher than i0 was the definition used for endoscopic postoperative recurrence. M6 samples consisted of neoterminal ileum biopsies collected during postoperative colonoscopy. The study was conducted in parallel with a multicentre cohort that was designed to identify predictors of early endoscopic recurrence following ileocolonic resection. A total of 170 or so mucosal samples from approximately 60 patients were sequenced, with samples obtained at several locations on the surgical specimen and at postoperative endoscopy. Overall study outcomes, separate from this receptor: Endoscopic recurrence was linked to a higher percentage of high-frequency clones at surgery, and recurrence occurred in every patient whose clonality exceeded 26.8% (18/57). A significantly higher proportion of clonal expansions was observed in active smokers at surgery than in non-smokers (approximately 26% vs 20%, p=0.02). Mucosal CD4 and CD8 T cells were sorted and sequenced only in a subgroup of patients, the size of which was not stated. Compared with CD4 T cells, sorted CD8 T cells held more high-frequency clones, which suggests that the mucosal expansions were mostly CD8. The timing of postoperative endoscopy varied within the first year after surgery, and the median delay was roughly 6.5 months.

V is pruned by 4 bases and J by 11 bases, leaving 5 bases of the junction without a gene match. CDR1 and CDR2 are drawn from the germline V gene: SNHLY, FYNNEI. From the cysteine through the phenylalanine, the CDR3 covers 13 amino acids. Of all the DNA, just the CDR3 is kept, 39 bases in frame from base 1. In regard to this clone: There is no known antigen for this receptor. The record has no base qualities; no much larger clone is one base away.

The time point label corresponds to: neoterminal ileum biopsy at postoperative endoscopy, about 6 months after surgery. Eligible patients were adults with ileal or ileocolonic Crohn's disease who had an indication for ileocolonic resection. Before DNA extraction, whole ileal mucosal biopsies were kept frozen at -80 degrees C. Genomic DNA was extracted from frozen whole biopsies using a TRizol-based method and was quantified with a NanoDrop 2000 spectrophotometer. For commercial TCRB immunosequencing, around 0.5 micrograms of biopsy DNA were submitted for each sample. A two-step, amplification bias-controlled multiplex PCR was used by Adaptive Biotechnology to amplify CDR3 regions from genomic DNA. In the first PCR, primers covered every V and J gene segment, and in the second PCR, barcodes and Illumina adapters were added. CDR3 libraries were sequenced on an Illumina instrument. The authors' analysis ran thus. The analysis used both the pipelines supplied by the vendor and custom analysis of the raw data in R/Bioconductor with R version 3.3.0. Clonality, ranging from 0 to 1, was calculated as the inverse of the normalised Shannon entropy of all productive clones. The repertoire share taken up by the top 100 clones defined high-frequency clones, and only clones that passed a 95% confidence test were kept. Overlap between samples was measured with the Morisita-Horn index, while repertoire diversity was measured with the Simpson index. TCRdb carries this immuneACCESS record with in-frame sequences only. Its versions omit some clonotypes, under half of them owing to an unresolved V gene in the studies checked, with the rest unexplained. The D gene and trimming were derived from the DNA, and the V and J assignments and clone size from that table. The sample data list about 13,000 clones, and around 80% of these were observed just once. The ten largest clones take up under 5% of the sample.

The sequence was obtained from an adult with Crohn's disease. The V and J segments used are TRBV2 and TRBJ1-5; 10 nucleotides in the junction match TRBD1. The sequenced sample was ileal tissue. The DNA sequence follows: TGTGCCAGCAGTGGGACAGGGGGGACGGCCCAGCATTTT. Translated, this gives CASSGTGGTAQHF.